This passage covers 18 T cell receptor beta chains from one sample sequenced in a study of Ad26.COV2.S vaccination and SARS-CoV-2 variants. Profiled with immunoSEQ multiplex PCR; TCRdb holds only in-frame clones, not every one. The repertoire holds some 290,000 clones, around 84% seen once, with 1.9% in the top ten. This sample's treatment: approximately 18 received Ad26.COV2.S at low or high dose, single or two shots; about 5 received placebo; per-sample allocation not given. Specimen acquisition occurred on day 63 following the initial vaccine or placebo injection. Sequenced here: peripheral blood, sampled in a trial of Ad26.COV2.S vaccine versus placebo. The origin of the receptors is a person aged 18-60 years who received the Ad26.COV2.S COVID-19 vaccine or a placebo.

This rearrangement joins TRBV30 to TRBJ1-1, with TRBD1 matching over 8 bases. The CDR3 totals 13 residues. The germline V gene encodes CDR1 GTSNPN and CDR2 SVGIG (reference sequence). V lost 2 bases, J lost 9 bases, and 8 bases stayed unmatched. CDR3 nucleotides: TGTGCCTGGAGTCCCAGGGGGACAGGTCAAGCTTTCTTT. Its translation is CAWSPRGTGQAFF.

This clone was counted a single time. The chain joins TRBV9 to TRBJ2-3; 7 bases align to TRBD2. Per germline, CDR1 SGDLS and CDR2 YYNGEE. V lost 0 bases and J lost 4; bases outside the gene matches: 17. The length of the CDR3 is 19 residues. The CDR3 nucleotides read TGTGCCAGCAGCGTAGCCACCTACGGACTAGGAACCACCGCAGATACGCAGTATTTT. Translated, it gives CASSVATYGLGTTADTQYF.

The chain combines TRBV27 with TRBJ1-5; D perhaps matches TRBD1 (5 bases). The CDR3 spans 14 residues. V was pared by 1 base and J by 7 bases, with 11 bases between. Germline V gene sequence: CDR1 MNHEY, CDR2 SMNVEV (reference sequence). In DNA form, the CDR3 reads TGTGCCAGCAGTTTATTCGGGGGGGGGCAGCCCCAGCATTTT. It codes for CASSLFGGGQPQHF.

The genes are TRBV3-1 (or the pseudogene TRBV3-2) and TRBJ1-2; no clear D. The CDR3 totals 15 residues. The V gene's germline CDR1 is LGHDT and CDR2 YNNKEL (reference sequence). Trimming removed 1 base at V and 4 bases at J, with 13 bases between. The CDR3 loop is CASSQVGKNGYGYTF. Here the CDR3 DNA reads TGTGCCAGCAGCCAAGTGGGGAAGAACGGCTATGGCTACACCTTC.

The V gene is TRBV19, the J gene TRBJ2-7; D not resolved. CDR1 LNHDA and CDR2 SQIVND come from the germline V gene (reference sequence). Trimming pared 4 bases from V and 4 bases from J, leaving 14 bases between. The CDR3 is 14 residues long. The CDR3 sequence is CASSKPGLPYEQYF. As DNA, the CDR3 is TGTGCCAGTAGTAAACCCGGGCTTCCATACGAGCAGTACTTC.

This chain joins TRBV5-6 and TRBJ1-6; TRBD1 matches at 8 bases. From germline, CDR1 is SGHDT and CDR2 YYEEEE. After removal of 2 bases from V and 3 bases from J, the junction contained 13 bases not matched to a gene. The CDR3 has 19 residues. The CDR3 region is CASSFERTGTDFYNSPLHF. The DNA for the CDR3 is TGTGCCAGCAGCTTCGAACGGACAGGGACGGACTTCTATAATTCACCCCTCCACTTT.

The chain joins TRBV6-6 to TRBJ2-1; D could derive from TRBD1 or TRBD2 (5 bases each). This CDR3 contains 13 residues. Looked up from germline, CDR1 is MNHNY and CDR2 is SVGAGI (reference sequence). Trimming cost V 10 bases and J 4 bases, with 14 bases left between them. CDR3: CATREISYNEQFF. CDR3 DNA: TGTGCCACCAGGGAGATTTCTTACAATGAGCAGTTCTTC.

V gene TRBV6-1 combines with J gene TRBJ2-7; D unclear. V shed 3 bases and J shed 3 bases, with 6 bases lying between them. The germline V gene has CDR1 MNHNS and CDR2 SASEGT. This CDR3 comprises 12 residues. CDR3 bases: TGTGCCAGCAGTGAGTTAGGCTACGAGCAGTACTTC. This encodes CASSELGYEQYF.

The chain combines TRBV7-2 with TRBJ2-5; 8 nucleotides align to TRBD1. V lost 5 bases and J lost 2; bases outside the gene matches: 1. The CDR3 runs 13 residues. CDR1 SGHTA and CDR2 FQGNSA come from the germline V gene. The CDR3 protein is CASSHRGQETQYF. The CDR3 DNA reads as TGTGCCAGCAGCCACAGGGGGCAAGAGACCCAGTACTTC.

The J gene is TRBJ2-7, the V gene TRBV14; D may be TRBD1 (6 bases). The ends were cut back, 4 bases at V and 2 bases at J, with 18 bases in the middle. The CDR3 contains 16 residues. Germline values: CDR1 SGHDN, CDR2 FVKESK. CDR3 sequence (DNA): TGTGCCAGCAGCCCCCCCGGGTGGGACAACCCCTACGAGCAGTACTTC. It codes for CASSPPGWDNPYEQYF.

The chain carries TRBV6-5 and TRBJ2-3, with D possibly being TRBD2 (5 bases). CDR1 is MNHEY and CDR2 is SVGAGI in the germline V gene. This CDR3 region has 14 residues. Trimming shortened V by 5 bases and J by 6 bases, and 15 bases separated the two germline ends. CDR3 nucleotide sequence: TGTGCCAGCAGTAACGATGGGCAGCGGGATACGCAGTATTTT. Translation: CASSNDGQRDTQYF.

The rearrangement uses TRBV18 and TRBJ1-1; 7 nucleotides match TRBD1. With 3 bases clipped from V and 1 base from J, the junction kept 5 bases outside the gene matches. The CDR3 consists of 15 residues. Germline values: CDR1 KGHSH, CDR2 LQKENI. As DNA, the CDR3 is TGTGCCAGCTCACCTGGAAGGGGGCCGAACACTGAAGCTTTCTTT. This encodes CASSPGRGPNTEAFF. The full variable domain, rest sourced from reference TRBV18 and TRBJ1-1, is NAGVMQNPRHLVRRRGQEARLRCSPMKGHSHVYWYRQLPEEGLKFMVYLQKENIIDESGMPKERFSAEFPKEGPSILRIQQVVRGDSAAYFCASSPGRGPNTEAFFGQGTRLTVV.

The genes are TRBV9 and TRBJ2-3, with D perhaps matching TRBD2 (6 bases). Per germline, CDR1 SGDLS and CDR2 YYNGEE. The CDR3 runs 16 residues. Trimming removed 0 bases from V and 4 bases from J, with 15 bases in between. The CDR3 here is CASSVDSGVGPDTQYF. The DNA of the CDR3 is TGTGCCAGCAGCGTAGATTCGGGGGTTGGTCCAGATACGCAGTATTTT.

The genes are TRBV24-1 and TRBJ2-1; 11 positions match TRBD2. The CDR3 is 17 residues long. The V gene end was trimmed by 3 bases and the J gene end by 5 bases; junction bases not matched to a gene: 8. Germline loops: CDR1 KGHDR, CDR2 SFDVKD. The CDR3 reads CATSDRRSGGAHNEQFF. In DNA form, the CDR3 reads TGTGCCACCAGTGATCGTCGTAGCGGGGGGGCCCACAATGAGCAGTTCTTC.

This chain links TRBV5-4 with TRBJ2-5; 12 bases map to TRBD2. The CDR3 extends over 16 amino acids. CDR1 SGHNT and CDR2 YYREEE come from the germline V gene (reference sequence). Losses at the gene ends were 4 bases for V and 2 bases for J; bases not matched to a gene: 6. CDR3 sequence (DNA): TGTGCCAGCAGCCGTGGACTAGCGGGGCTGCAAGAGACCCAGTACTTC. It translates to CASSRGLAGLQETQYF. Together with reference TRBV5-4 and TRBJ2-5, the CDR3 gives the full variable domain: ETGVTQSPTHLIKTRGQQVTLRCSSQSGHNTVSWYQQALGQGPQFIFQYYREEENGRGNFPPRFSGLQFPNYSSELNVNALELDDSALYLCASSRGLAGLQETQYFGPGTRLLVL.

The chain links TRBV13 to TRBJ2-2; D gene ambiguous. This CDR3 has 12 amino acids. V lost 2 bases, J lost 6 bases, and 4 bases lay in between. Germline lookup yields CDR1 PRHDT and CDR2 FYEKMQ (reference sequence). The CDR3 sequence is CASSLMSGELFF. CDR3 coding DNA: TGTGCCAGCAGCTTAATGTCCGGGGAGCTGTTTTTT.

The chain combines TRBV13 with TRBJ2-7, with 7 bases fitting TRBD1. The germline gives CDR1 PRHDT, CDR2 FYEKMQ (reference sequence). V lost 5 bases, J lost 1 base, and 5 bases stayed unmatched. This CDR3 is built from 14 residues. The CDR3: CASSRTGESYEQYF. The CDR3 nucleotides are TGTGCCAGCAGCCGCACAGGGGAGTCCTACGAGCAGTACTTC.

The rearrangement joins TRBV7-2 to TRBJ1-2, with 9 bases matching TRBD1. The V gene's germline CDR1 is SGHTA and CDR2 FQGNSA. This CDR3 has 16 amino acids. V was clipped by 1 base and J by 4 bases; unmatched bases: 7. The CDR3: CASSLGAGTGIYGYTF. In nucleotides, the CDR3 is TGTGCCAGCAGCTTAGGAGCTGGGACAGGGATCTATGGCTACACCTTC.